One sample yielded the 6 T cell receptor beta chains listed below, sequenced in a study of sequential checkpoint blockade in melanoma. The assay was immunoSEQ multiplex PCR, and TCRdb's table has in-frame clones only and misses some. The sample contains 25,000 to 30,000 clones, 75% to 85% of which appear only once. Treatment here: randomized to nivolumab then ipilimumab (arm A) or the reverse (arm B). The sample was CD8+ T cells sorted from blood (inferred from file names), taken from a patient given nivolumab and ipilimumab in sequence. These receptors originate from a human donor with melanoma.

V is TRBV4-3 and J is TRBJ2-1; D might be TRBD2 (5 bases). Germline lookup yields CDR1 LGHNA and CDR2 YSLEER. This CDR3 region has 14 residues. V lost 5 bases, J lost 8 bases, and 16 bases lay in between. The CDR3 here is CASSYSFGSDEQFF. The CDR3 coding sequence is TGCGCCAGCAGCTACTCGTTCGGTAGCGATGAGCAGTTCTTC.

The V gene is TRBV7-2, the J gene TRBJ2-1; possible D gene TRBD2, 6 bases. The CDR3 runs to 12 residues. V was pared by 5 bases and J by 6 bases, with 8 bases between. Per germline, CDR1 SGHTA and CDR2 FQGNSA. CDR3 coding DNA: TGTGCCAGCAGCGGACTACGCAATGAGCAGTTCTTC. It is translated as CASSGLRNEQFF.

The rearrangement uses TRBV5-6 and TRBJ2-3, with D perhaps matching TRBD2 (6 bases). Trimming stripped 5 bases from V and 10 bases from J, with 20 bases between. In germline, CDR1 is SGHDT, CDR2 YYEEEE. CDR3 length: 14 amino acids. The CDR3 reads CASSQAGPMPSQYF. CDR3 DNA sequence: TGTGCCAGCAGTCAAGCGGGCCCTATGCCATCGCAGTATTTT.

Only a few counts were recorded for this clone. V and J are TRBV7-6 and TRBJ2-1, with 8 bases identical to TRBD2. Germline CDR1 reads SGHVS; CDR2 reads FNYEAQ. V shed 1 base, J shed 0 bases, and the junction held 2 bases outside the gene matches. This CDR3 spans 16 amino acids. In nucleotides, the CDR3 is TGTGCCAGCAGCTTAGTAACTAGCGGCTCCTACAATGAGCAGTTCTTC. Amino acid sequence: CASSLVTSGSYNEQFF.

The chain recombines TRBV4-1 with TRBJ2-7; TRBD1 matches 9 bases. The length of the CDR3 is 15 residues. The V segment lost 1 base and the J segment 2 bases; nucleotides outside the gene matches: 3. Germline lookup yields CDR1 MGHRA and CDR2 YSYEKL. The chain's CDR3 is CASSQGQGGTYEQYF. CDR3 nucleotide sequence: TGCGCCAGCAGCCAAGGACAGGGGGGGACCTACGAGCAGTACTTC.

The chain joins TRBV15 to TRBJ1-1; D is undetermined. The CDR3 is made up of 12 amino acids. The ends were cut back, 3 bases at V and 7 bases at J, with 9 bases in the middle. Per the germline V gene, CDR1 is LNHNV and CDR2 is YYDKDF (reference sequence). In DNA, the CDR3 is TGTGCCACCAGCAGTCTCGGAGGTGAAGCTTTCTTT. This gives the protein CATSSLGGEAFF.